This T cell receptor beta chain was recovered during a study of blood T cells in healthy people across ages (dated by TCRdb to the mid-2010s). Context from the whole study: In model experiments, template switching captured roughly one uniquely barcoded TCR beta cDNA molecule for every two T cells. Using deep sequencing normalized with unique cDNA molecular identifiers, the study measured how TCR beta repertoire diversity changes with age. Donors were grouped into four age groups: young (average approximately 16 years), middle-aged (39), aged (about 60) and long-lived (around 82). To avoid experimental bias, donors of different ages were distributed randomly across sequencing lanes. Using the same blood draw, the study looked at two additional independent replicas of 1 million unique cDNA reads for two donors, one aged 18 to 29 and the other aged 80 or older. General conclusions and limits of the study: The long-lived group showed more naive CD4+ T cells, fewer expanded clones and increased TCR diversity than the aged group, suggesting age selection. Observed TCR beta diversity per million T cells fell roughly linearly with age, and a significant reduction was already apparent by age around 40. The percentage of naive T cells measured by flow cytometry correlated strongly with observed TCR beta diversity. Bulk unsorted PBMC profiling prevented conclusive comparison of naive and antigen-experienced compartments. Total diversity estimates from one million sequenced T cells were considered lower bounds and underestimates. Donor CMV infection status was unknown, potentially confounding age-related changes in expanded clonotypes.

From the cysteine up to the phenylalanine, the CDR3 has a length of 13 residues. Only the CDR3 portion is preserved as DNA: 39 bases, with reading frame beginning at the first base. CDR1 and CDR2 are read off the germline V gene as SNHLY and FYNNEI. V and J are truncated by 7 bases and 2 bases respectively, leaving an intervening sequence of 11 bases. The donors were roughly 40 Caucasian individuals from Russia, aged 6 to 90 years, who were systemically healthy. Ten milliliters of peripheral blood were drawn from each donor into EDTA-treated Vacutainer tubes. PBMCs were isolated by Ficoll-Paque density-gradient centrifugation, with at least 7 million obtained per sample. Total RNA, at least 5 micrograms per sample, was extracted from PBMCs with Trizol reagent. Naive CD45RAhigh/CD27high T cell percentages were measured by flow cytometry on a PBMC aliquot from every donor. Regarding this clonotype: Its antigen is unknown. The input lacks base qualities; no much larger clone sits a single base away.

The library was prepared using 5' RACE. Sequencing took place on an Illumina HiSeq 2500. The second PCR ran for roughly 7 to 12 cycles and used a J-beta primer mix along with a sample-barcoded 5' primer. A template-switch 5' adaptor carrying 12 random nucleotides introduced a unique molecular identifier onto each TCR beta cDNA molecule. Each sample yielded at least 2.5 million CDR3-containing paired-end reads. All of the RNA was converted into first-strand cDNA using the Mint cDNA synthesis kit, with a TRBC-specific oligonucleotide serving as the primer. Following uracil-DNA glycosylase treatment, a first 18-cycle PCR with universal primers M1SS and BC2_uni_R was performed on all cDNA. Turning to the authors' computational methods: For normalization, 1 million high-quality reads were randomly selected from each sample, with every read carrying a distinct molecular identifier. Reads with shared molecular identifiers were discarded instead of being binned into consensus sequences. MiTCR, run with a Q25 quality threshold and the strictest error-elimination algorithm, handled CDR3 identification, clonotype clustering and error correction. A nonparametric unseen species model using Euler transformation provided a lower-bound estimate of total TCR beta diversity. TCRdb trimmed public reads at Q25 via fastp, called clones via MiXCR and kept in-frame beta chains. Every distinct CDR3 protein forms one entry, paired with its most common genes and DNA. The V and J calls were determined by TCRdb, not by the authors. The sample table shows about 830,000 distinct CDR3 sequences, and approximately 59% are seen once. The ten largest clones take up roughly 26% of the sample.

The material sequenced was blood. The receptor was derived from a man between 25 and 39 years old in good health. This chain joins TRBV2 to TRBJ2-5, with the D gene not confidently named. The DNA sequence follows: TGTGCCAGCACTCGAGACGGGCAAGAGACCCAGTACTTC. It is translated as CASTRDGQETQYF.